One T cell receptor (beta chain) is described in this entry. Antigen unknown. This specimen comes from a study of CD8+ T cells in alopecia areata. T lymphocytes (CD4+ and CD8+) were sorted from PBMCs. CDR3 length: 12 amino acids. V was clipped by 6 bases and J by 6 bases, with 11 bases between them. The germline V gene encodes CDR1 KGHSH and CDR2 LQKENI. RNA, once extracted, was reverse transcribed into cDNA for use as the sequencing template. Repertoires were generated with immunoSEQ multiplex PCR, while TCRdb's copy carries only in-frame clones and drops some. Among roughly 140,000 clones listed, approximately 60% were seen once. Regarding the study as a whole: Clarity of TCR sharing across patients fell short of that in mice, possibly HLA-related. More clonal than normal scalp was lesional scalp, particularly alopecia totalis/universalis.

Sequences were obtained from CD8+ T cells sorted from blood. This TCR was sampled from a human donor in good health. This chain connects TRBV18 to TRBJ1-1; no reliable D call. This chain's CDR3 is CASSPGAPEAFF. DNA for the CDR3: TGTGCCAGCTCCCCTGGAGCGCCTGAAGCTTTCTTT.